This TCR beta chain was sequenced during a study of T cell repertoires in cytomegalovirus infection (dated by TCRdb to about 2019). Looking at the study overall: Recently identified HLA-C-restricted CMV epitopes, whose presentation resists viral immunomodulation, were targeted by peptide stimulations together with well-studied HLA-B-restricted epitopes. Because public TCR beta signatures pointed to carriage of CMV infection together with the matching HLA type, the HLA type of each donor mattered for the analysis.

Sequenced on an Illumina HiSeq 1500. The raw public reads went through TCRdb reprocessing: fastp at Q25, MiXCR clone calling, in-frame beta chains kept. Each record represents a unique CDR3 protein, reported with the most common genes and DNA among its rows. This sample lists some 99,000 distinct CDR3 sequences; about 30% were detected once. The ten largest make up around 80% of the sample. General conclusions and limits of the study: The ex vivo response was dominated by HLA-C-restricted CMV-specific TCR beta clonotypes, and the single most frequent clonotype in two of eight donors was supplied by these HLA-C-restricted clonotypes. Cumulative frequency of public TCR beta family members discriminated carriers of CMV infection plus the relevant HLA type in this cohort and an independent roughly 330-donor cohort.

Read against the paper, the sample's treatment or condition label means: in vitro stimulation with specific CMV peptide epitopes to enrich CMV-specific T cells. From cysteine to phenylalanine, the CDR3 is 14 amino acids long. CDR3 DNA only is kept here, 42 bases in frame from base 1. CDR1 and CDR2 are drawn from the germline V gene: MDHEN, SYDVKM. Trimming accounts for 7 bases at V and 6 bases at J, while the number of junction bases matched to no gene is 9. As for this clonotype: Its antigen is currently not known. Per-base quality was not reported, and no clone a single base away is much larger than it.

The chain joins TRBV28 to TRBJ2-1; TRBD1 matches 7 bases in the middle. The clonotype originates from a human donor in good health (CMV status not recorded). Some clones in this sample may be carry-over from other donors' samples. Here the sequenced sample was CD8+ T cells from cultured PBMCs, taken from culture after CMV antigen stimulation. The DNA reads TGTGCCAGCATAAGACAGGGATCAAGCAATGAGCAGTTCTTC. Its protein product is CASIRQGSSNEQFF.